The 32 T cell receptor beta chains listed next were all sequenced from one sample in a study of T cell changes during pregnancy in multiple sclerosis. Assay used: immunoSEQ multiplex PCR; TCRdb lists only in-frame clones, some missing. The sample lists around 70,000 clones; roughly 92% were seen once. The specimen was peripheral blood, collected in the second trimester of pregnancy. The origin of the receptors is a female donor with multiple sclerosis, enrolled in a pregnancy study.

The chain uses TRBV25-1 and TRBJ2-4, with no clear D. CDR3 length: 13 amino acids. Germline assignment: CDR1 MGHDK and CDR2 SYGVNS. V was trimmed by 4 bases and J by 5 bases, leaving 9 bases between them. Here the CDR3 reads CASSVPQENIQYF. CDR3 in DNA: TGTGCCAGCAGTGTTCCGCAGGAAAACATTCAGTACTTC. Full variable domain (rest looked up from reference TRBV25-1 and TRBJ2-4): EADIYQTPRYLVIGTGKKITLECSQTMGHDKMYWYQQDPGMELHLIHYSYGVNSTEKGDLSSESTVSRIRTEHFPLTLESARPSHTSQYLCASSVPQENIQYFGAGTRLSVL.

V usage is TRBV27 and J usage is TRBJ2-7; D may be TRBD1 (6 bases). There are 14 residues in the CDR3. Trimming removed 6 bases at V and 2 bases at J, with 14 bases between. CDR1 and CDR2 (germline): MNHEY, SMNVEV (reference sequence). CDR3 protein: CASSPRKGAYEQYF. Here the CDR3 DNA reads TGTGCCAGCAGCCCGCGGAAGGGGGCCTACGAGCAGTACTTC.

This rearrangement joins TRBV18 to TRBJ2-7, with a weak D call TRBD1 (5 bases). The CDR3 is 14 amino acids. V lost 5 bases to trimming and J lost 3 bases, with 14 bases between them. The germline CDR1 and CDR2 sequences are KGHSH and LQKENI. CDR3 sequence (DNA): TGTGCCAGCTCAGCCCAGGGAAGTTTCTACGAGCAGTACTTC. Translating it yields CASSAQGSFYEQYF.

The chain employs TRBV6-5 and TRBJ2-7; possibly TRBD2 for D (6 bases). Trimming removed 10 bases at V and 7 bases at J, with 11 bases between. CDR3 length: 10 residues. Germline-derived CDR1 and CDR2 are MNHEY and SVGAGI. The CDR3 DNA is TGTGCCACCCGGAGGGAAGAGCAGTACTTC. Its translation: CATRREEQYF.

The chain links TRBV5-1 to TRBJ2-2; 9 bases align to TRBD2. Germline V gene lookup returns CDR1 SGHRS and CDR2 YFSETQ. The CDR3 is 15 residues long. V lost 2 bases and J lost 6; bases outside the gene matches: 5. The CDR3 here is CASSLGGRAPGELFF. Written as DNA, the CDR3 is TGCGCCAGCAGCTTAGGCGGGAGGGCCCCCGGGGAGCTGTTTTTT.

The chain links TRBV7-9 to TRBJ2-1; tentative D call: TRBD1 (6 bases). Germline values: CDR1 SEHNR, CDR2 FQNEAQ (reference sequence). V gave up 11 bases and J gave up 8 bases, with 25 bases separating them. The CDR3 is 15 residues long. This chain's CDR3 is CAGTLGLGASDEQFF. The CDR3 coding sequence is TGTGCCGGGACCTTGGGGCTGGGGGCCTCGGATGAGCAGTTCTTC. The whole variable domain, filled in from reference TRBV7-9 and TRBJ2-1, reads DTGVSQNPRHKITKRGQNVTFRCDPISEHNRLYWYRQTLGQGPEFLTYFQNEAQLEKSRLLSDRFSAERPKGSFSTLEIQRTEQGDSAMYLCAGTLGLGASDEQFFGPGTRLTVL.

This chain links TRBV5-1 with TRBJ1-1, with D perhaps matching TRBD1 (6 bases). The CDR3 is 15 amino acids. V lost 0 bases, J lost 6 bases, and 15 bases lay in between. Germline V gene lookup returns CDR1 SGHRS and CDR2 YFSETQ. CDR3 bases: TGCGCCAGCAGCTTGGTGGACAGTCTCGGCGCTGAAGCTTTCTTT. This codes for CASSLVDSLGAEAFF.

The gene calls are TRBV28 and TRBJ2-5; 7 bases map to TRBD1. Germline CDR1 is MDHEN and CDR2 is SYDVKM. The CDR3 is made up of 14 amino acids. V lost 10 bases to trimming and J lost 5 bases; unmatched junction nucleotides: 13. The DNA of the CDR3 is TGTGCCATCGAGGGCGTGGGACAGTACGAGACCCAGTACTTC. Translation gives CAIEGVGQYETQYF.

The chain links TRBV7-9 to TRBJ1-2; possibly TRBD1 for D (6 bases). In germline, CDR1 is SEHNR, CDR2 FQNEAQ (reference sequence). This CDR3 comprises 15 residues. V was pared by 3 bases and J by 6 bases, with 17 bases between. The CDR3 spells CASSFRTDQRDGYTF. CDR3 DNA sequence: TGTGCCAGCAGCTTTAGGACAGACCAAAGGGATGGCTACACCTTC.

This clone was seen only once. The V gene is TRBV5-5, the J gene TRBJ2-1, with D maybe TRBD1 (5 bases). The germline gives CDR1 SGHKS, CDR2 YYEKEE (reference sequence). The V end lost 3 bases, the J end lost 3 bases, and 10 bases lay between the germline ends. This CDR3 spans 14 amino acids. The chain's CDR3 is CASSSGWGYNEQFF. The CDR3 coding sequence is TGTGCCAGCAGCTCAGGGTGGGGCTACAATGAGCAGTTCTTC.

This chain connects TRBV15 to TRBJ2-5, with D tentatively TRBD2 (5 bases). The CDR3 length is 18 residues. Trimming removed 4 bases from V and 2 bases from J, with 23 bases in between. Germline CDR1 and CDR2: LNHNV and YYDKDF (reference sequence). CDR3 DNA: TGTGCCACCAGCACCGCCCTAGGGAGAAGGATACTTCAAGAGACCCAGTACTTC. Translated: CATSTALGRRILQETQYF. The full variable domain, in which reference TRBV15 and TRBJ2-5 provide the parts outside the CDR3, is DAMVIQNPRYQVTQFGKPVTLSCSQTLNHNVMYWYQQKSSQAPKLLFHYYDKDFNNEADTPDNFQSRRPNTSFCFLDIRSPGLGDTAMYLCATSTALGRRILQETQYFGPGTRLLVL.

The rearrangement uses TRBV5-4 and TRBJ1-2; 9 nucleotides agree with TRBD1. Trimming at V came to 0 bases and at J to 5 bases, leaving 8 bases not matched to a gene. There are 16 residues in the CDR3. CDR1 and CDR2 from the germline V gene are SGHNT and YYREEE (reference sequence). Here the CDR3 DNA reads TGTGCCAGCAGCTTGGGAGGAATGGGGACAGGGTATGGCTACACCTTC. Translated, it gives CASSLGGMGTGYGYTF.

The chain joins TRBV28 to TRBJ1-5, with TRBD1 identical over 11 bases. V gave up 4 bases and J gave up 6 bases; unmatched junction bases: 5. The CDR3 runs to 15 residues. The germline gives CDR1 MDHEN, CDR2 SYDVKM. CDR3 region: CASSSGQGEVQPQHF. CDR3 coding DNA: TGTGCCAGCAGTTCGGGACAGGGGGAGGTTCAGCCCCAGCATTTT. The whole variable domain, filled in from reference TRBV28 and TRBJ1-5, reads DVKVTQSSRYLVKRTGEKVFLECVQDMDHENMFWYRQDPGLGLRLIYFSYDVKMKEKGDIPEGYSVSREKKERFSLILESASTNQTSMYLCASSSGQGEVQPQHFGDGTRLSIL.

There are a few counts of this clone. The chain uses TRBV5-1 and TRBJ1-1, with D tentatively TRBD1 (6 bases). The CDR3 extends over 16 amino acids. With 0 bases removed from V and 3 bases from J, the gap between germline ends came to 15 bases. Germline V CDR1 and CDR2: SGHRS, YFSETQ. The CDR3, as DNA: TGCGCCAGCAGCTTGGTCTCGGGACATGACGACACTGAAGCTTTCTTT. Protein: CASSLVSGHDDTEAFF. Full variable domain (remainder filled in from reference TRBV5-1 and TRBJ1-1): KAGVTQTPRYLIKTRGQQVTLSCSPISGHRSVSWYQQTPGQGLQFLFEYFSETQRNKGNFPGRFSGRQFSNSRSEMNVSTLELGDSALYLCASSLVSGHDDTEAFFGQGTRLTVV.

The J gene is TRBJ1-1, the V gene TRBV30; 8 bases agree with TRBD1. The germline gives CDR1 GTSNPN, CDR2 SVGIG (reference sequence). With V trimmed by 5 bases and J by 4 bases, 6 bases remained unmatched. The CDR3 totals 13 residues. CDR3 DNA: TGTGCCTGGTATACAGGGGGGATCACTGAAGCTTTCTTT. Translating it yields CAWYTGGITEAFF.

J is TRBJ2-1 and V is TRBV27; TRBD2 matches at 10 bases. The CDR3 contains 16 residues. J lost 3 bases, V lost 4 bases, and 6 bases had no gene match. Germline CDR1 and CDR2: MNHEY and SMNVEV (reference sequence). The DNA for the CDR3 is TGTGCCAGCAGTTCCAGGACTAGCGGATACTACAATGAGCAGTTCTTC. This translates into CASSSRTSGYYNEQFF.

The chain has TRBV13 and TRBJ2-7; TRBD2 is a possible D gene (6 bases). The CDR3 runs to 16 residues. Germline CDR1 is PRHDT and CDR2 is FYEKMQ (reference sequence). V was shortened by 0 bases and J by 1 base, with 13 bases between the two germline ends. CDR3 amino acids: CASSLGLGTQSYEQYF. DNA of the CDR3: TGTGCCAGCAGCTTAGGCCTTGGGACTCAGTCCTACGAGCAGTACTTC.

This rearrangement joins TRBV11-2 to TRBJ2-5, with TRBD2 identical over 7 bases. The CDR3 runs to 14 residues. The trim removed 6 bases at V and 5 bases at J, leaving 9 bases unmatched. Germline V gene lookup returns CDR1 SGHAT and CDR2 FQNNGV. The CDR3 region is CASSGGVGRETQYF. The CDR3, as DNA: TGTGCCAGCAGTGGGGGGGTGGGCAGGGAGACCCAGTACTTC. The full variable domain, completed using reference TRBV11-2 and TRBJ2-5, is EAGVAQSPRYKIIEKRQSVAFWCNPISGHATLYWYQQILGQGPKLLIQFQNNGVVDDSQLPKDRFSAERLKGVDSTLKIQPAKLEDSAVYLCASSGGVGRETQYFGPGTRLLVL.

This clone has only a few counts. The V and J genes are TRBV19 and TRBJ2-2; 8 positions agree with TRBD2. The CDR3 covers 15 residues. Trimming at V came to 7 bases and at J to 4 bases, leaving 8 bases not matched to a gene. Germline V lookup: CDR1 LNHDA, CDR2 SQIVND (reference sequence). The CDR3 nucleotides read TGTGCCAGTACCCTAAGCGGGAGTAGCACCGGGGAGCTGTTTTTT. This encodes CASTLSGSSTGELFF.

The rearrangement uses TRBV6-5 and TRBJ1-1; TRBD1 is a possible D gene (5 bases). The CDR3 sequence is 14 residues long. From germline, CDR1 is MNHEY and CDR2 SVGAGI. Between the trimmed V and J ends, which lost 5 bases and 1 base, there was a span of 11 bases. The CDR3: CASSRQRPNTEAFF. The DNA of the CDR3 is TGTGCCAGCAGTCGACAGAGACCGAACACTGAAGCTTTCTTT.

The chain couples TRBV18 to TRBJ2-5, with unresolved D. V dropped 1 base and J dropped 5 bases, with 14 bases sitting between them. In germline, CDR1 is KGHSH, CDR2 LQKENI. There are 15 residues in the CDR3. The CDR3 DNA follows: TGTGCCAGCTCACCACTTCCGGTCTCCCCTGAGACCCAGTACTTC. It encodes CASSPLPVSPETQYF. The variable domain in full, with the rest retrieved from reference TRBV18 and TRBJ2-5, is NAGVMQNPRHLVRRRGQEARLRCSPMKGHSHVYWYRQLPEEGLKFMVYLQKENIIDESGMPKERFSAEFPKEGPSILRIQQVVRGDSAAYFCASSPLPVSPETQYFGPGTRLLVL.

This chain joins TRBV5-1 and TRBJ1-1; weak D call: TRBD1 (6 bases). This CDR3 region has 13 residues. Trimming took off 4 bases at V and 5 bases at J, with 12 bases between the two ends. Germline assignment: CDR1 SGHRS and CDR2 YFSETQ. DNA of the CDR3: TGCGCCAGCAGCATTCCAGGGGTAACTGAAGCTTTCTTT. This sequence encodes CASSIPGVTEAFF.

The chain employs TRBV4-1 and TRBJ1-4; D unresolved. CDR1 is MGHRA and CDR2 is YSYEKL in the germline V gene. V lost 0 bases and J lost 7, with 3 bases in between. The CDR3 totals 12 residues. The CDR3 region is CASSQDGEKLFF. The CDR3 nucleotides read TGCGCCAGCAGCCAAGACGGTGAAAAACTGTTTTTT.

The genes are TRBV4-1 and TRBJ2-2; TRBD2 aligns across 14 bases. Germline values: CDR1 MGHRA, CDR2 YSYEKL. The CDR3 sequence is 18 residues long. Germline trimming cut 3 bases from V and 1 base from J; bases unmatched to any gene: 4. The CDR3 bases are TGCGCCAGCAGCCACGGGACTAGCGGGAGTAGGAACACCGGGGAGCTGTTTTTT. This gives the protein CASSHGTSGSRNTGELFF.

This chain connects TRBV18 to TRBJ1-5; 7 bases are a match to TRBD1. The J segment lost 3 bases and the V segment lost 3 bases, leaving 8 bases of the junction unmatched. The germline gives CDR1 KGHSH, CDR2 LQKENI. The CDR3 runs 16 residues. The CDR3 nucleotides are TGTGCCAGCTCACCTTTCGACAGGGCCTTCAATCAGCCCCAGCATTTT. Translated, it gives CASSPFDRAFNQPQHF.

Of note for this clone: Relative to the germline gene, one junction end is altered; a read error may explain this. The CDR3 sequence: CASSLFSGTSGELFF. CDR3 in DNA: TGTGCCAGCAGCTTGTTTAGCGGGACTAGCGGGGAGCTGTTCTTC. The V and J genes are TRBV5-6 and TRBJ2-1, with 13 bases identical to TRBD2. CDR1 is SGHDT, CDR2 YYEEEE, per germline. The CDR3 is 15 residues long.

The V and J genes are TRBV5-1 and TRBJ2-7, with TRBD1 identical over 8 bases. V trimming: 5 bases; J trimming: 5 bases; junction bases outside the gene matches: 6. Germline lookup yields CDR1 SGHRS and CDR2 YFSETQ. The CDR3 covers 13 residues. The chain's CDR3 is CASRLQGADEQYF. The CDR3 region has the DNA TGCGCCAGCAGGCTGCAGGGGGCCGACGAGCAGTACTTC.

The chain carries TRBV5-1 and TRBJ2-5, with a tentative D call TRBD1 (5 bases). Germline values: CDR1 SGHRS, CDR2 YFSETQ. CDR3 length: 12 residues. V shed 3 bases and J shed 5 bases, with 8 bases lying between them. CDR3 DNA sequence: TGCGCCAGCAGCTCGAACAGGGAGACCCAGTACTTC. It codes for CASSSNRETQYF.

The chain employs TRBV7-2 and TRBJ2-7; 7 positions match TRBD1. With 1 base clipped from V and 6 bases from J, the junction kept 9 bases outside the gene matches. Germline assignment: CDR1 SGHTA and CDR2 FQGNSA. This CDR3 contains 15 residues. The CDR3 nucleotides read TGTGCCAGCAGCTTAGGAGTCGGCACAGGGGTCGAGCAGTACTTC. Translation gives CASSLGVGTGVEQYF.

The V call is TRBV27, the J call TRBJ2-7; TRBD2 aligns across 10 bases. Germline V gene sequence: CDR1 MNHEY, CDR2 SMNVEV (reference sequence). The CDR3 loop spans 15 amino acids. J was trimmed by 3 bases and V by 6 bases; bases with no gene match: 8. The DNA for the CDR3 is TGTGCCAGCAGAGCTAAAGCGGGGGGGGACTACGAGCAGTACTTC. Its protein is CASRAKAGGDYEQYF.

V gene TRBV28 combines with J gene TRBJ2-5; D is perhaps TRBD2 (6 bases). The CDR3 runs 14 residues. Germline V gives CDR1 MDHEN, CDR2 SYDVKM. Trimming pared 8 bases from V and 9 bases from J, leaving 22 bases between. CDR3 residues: CASGLRTAWGAQYF. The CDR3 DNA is TGTGCCAGCGGATTACGGACTGCGTGGGGGGCCCAGTACTTC.

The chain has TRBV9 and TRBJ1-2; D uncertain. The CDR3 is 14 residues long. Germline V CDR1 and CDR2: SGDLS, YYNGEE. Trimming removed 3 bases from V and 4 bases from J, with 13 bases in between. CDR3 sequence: CASSARASGYGYTF. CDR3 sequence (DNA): TGTGCCAGCAGCGCGAGAGCGTCGGGCTATGGCTACACCTTC.